This TCR beta chain is from a study of cytomegalovirus exposure and HLA in healthy donors. CDR1 and CDR2 (germline): SEHNR, FQNEAQ (reference sequence). CDR3 length equals 14 residues. Trimming at V came to 6 bases and at J to 8 bases, leaving 9 bases not matched to a gene. Both 60 Vbeta primers and 13 Jbeta primers went into the PCR. Method: immunoSEQ multiplex PCR; TCRdb's copy keeps in-frame clones and lacks some. The table lists roughly 200,000 clones. Considering frequency, this clone is medium-sized (0.01 to 0.1%). The rearrangement joins TRBV7-9 to TRBJ1-4; 7 bases agree with TRBD1. The TCR was taken from a man aged 25-45 years in good health and CMV-seronegative. The specimen was PBMCs. The CDR3: CASRSRGRGEKLFF. In DNA form, the CDR3 reads TGTGCCAGCAGATCGAGGGGGCGCGGGGAAAAACTGTTTTTT.